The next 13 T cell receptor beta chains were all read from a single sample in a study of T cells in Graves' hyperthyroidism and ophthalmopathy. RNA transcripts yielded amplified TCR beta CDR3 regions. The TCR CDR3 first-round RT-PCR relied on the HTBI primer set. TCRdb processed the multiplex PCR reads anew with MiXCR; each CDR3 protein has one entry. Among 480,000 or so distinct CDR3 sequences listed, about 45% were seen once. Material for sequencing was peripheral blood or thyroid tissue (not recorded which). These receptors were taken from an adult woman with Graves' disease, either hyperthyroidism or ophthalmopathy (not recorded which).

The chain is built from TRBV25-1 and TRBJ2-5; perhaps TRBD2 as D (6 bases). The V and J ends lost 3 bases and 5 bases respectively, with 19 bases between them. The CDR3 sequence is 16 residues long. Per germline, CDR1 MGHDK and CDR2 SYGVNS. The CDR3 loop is CASSDMGSGGGETQYF. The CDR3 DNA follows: TGTGCCAGCAGTGATATGGGTAGCGGAGGCGGGGAGACCCAGTACTTC.

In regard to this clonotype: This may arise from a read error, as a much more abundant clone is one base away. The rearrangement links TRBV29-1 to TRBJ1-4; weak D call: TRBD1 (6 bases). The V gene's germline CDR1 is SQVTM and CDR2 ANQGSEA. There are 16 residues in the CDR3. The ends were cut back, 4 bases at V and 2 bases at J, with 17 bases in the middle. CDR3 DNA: TGCAGCGTTGCCGGGGTGGTCGGGGGCACTAATGAAAAACTGTTTTTT. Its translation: CSVAGVVGGTNEKLFF.

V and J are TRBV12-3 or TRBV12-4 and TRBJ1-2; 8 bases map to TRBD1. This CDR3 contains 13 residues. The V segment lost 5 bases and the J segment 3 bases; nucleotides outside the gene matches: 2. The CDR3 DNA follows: TGTGCCAGCAGTCAGGGGGCGGACTATGGCTACACCTTC. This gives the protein CASSQGADYGYTF.

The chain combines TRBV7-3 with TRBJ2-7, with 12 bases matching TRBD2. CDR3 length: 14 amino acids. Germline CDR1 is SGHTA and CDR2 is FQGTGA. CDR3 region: CAIRSGLAGPEQYF. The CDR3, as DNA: TGTGCTATACGTTCGGGACTAGCGGGCCCCGAGCAGTACTTC.

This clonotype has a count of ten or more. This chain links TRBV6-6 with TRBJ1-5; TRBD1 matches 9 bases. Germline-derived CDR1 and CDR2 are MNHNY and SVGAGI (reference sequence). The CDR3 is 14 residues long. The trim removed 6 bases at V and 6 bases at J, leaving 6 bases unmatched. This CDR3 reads CASRSTGGFQPQHF. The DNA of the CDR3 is TGTGCCAGCAGATCGACAGGGGGGTTTCAGCCCCAGCATTTT.

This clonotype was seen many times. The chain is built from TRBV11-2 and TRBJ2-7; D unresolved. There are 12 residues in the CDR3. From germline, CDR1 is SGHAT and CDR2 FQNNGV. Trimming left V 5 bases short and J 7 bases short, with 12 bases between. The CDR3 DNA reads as TGTGCCAGCAGCCCCTCGACGCCTGAGCAGTACTTC. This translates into CASSPSTPEQYF.

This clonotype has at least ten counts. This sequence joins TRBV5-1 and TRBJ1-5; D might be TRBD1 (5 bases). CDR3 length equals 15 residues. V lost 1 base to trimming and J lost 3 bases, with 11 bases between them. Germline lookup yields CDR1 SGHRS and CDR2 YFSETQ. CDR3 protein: CASSLWGESNQPQHF. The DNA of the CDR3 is TGCGCCAGCAGCTTGTGGGGCGAATCCAATCAGCCCCAGCATTTT.

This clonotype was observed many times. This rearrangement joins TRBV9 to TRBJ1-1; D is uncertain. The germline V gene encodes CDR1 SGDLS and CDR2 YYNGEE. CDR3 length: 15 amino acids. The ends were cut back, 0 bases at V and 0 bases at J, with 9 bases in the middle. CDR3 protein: CASSVGSSMNTEAFF. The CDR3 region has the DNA TGTGCCAGCAGCGTAGGATCGAGCATGAACACTGAAGCTTTCTTT. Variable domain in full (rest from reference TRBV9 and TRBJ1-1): DSGVTQTPKHLITATGQRVTLRCSPRSGDLSVYWYQQSLDQGLQFLIQYYNGEERAKGNILERFSAQQFPDLHSELNLSSLELGDSALYFCASSVGSSMNTEAFFGQGTRLTVV.

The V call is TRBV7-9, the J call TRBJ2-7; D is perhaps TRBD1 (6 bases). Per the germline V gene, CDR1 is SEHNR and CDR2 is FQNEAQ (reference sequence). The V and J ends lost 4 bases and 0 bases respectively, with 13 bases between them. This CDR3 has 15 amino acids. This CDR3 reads CASSSGQRSSYEQYF. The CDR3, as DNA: TGTGCCAGCAGCTCCGGACAGCGTAGCTCCTACGAGCAGTACTTC.

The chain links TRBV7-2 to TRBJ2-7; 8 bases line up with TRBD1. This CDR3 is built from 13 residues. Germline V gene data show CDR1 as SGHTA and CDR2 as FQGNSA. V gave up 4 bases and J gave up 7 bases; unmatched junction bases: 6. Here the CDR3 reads CASSWDRLEEQYF. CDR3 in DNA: TGTGCCAGCAGCTGGGACAGGCTTGAAGAGCAGTACTTC.

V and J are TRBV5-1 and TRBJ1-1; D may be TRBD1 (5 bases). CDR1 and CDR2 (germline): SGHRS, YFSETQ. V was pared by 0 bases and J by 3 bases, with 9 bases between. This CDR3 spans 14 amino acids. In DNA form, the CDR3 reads TGCGCCAGCAGCTTGGGAGGGGAGGACACTGAAGCTTTCTTT. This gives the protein CASSLGGEDTEAFF.

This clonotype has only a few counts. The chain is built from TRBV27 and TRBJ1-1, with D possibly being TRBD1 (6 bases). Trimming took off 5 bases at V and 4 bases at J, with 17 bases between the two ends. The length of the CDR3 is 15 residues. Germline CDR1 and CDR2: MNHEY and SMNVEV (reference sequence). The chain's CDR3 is CASSPPGVVGTEAFF. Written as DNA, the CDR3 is TGTGCCAGCAGTCCCCCAGGGGTGGTGGGCACTGAAGCTTTCTTT.

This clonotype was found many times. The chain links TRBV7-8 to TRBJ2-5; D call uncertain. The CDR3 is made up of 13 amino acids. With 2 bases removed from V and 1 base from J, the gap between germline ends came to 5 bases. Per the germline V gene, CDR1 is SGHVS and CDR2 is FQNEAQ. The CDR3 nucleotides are TGTGCCAGCAGCTTACAGACCCAAGAGACCCAGTACTTC. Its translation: CASSLQTQETQYF.